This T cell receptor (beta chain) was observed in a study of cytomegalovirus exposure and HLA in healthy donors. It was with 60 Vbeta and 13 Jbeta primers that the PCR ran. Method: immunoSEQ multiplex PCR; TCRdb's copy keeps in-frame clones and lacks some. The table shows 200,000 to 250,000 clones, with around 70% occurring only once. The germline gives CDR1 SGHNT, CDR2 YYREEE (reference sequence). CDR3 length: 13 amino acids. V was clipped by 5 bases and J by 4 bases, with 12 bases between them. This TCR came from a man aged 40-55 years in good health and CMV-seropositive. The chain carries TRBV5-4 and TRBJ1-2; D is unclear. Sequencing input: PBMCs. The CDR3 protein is CASRDGRGYGYTF. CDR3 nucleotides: TGTGCCAGCAGGGACGGTCGGGGCTATGGCTACACCTTC.